Only a few counts were recorded for the clone carrying this T cell receptor (beta chain). Its antigen is undetermined. From the 5' RACE reads, TCRdb called clonotypes with MiXCR, one entry per CDR3 protein. The table shows 1,800,000 or so distinct CDR3 sequences, with under 35% occurring only once. This record comes from a study of identical twins. Whole-study results and caveats: The abundant beta clonotypes from cord blood had fewer insertions, and memory repertoires had none of this. Conclusions relied on cross-sectional statistical analysis, not following the same donors.

Healthy Caucasians were all of the donors. The J segment lost 4 bases and the V segment lost 5 bases, leaving 7 bases of the junction unmatched. The CDR3 consists of 15 residues. Germline V CDR1 and CDR2: ENHRY, SYGVKD. The sample was cord blood. The chain employs TRBV10-3 and TRBJ2-5, with 10 positions matching TRBD2. The source of this sequence is a newborn girl in good health. The CDR3 is CAISSLAGARETQYF. The CDR3 DNA sequence: TGTGCCATCAGTTCTCTAGCGGGGGCCCGAGAGACCCAGTACTTC.